This paragraph covers one TCR beta chain sequence. This sample is drawn from a study of TIL therapy for anti-PD-1-resistant metastatic lung cancer. Indicated time point: pre-treatment sample, taken before nivolumab and TIL therapy. Germline CDR1 SGHAT, CDR2 FQNNGV. The CDR3 extends over 11 amino acids. Trimming cost V 6 bases and J 4 bases, with 7 bases left between them. This was the immunoSEQ v3 assay. Here immunoSEQ multiplex PCR was the method, and the copy in TCRdb shows in-frame clones only, minus some. The sample has tens of thousands of clones, 70% to 80% seen once. This sequence originates from a woman aged 25 to 80 with non-small cell lung cancer. The V call is TRBV11-2, the J call TRBJ2-7; D ambiguous. The sequences come from blood, collected at baseline. Here the CDR3 DNA reads TGTGCCAGCAGTAGAATTTACGAGCAGTACTTC. This gives the protein CASSRIYEQYF. The variable domain in full, completed from reference TRBV11-2 and TRBJ2-7, reads EAGVAQSPRYKIIEKRQSVAFWCNPISGHATLYWYQQILGQGPKLLIQFQNNGVVDDSQLPKDRFSAERLKGVDSTLKIQPAKLEDSAVYLCASSRIYEQYFGPGTRLTVT.